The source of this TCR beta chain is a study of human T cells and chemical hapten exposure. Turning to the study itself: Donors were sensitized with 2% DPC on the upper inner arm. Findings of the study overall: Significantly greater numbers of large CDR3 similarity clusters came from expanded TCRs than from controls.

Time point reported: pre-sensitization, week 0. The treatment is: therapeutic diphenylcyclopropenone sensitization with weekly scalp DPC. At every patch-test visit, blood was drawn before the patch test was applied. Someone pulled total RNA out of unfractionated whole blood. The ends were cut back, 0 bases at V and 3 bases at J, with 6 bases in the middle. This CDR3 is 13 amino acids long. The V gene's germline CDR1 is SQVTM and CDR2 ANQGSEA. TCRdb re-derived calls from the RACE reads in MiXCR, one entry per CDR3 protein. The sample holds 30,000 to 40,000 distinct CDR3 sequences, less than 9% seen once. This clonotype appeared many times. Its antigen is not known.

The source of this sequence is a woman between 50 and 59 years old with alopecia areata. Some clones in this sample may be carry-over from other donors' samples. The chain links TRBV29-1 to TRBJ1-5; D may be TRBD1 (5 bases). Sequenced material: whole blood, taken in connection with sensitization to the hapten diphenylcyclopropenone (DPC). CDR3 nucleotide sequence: TGCAGCGTTGAAGAGGGACCCAATCAGCCCCAGCATTTT. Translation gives CSVEEGPNQPQHF.